This T cell receptor beta chain was recovered during a study of response to subunit inactivated influenza vaccine. Overall study findings and caveats: Authors suggested few new T cells are recruited by each seasonal influenza vaccination.

V was shortened by 11 bases and J by 0 bases, with 19 bases between the two germline ends. From germline, CDR1 is MNHNS and CDR2 SASEGT. The CDR3 covers 16 residues. TCRdb reprocessed the RT-PCR reads via MiXCR and lists one record per CDR3 protein. The table has approximately 490,000 distinct CDR3 sequences, 7.2% seen once. Concerning this clonotype itself: Antigen specificity is unknown.

This clonotype originated in a man aged 50-75 years who received an inactivated influenza vaccine. Sequencing used PBMCs from blood, obtained less than 30 months after vaccination. V and J are TRBV6-1 and TRBJ1-4; D is unresolved. The CDR3 bases are TGTGCCCTCGGGCATAACTATCCGACAACTAATGAAAAACTGTTTTTT. Protein: CALGHNYPTTNEKLFF.